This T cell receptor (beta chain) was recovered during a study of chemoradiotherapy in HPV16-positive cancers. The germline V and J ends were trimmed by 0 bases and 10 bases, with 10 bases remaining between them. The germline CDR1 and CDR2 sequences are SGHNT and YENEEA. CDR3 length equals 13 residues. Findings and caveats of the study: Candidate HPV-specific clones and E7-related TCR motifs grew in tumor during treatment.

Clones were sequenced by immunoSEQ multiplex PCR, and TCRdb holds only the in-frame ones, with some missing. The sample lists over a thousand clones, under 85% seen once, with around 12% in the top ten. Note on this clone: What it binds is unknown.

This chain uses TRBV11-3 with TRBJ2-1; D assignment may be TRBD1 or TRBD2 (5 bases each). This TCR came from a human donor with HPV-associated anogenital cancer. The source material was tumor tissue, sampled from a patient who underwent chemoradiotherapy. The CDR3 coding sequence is TGTGCCAGCAGCTTAGATAGGGACGTGGAGCAGTTCTTC. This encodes CASSLDRDVEQFF.